This T cell receptor beta chain was retrieved from a study of T-cell memory formation after mild COVID-19. Turning to the study itself: Largely, TCR clusters stayed within a single donor. Study-wide results and limits: A second wave expanding day 15 to 37 was CD4+-biased; contracting clones were balanced. That cross-reactive memory joined was suggested by some responding clones appearing in pre-infection memory. Contracting CD4+ clones were located mainly in CM and EM, and CD8+ clones in EMRA.

TCRdb used MiXCR to reprocess the 5' RACE reads, holding one entry per CDR3 protein. The sample lists about 290,000 distinct CDR3 sequences, around a sixth occurring once. As regards this clonotype: Its antigen remains unknown.

J was trimmed by 7 bases and V by 3 bases; bases with no gene match: 1. Germline V lookup: CDR1 SGHTA, CDR2 FQGNSA. The CDR3 sequence is 13 residues long. The clonotype was recovered from a man aged 18 to 30 who had mild COVID-19 (a few samples of this study predate the infection). Cell type and time point are not known. The material sequenced was PBMCs or a T cell subset sorted from them (not recorded which). V is TRBV7-2 and J is TRBJ2-1, with 9 bases fitting TRBD2. The CDR3 DNA reads TGTGCCAGCAGCTTCGGACTAGCGAATGAGCAGTTCTTC. Translation: CASSFGLANEQFF.